Listed here are 28 T cell receptor beta chains from one sample, sequenced in a study of regulatory T cells in long-lasting Graves disease. The time point was: newly diagnosed GD, antithyroid drugs for less than 3 months. Isolated PBMC RNA provided the starting material for the TCR library. Sequencing libraries for TCR beta were prepared with iRepertoire HTBI primers and Arm-PCR of CDR3 regions. MiXCR, applied by TCRdb to the multiplex PCR reads, yields one record per CDR3 protein. The sample gives over 500,000 distinct CDR3 sequences, roughly a sixth of which show up once; 12% is in the top ten. The same sample was also studied in work on T cells in Graves' hyperthyroidism and ophthalmopathy.

Sequenced material: peripheral blood mononuclear cells (PBMCs), taken at new diagnosis, from a patient treated with antithyroid drugs. These TCRs come from a man aged 18-30 years with Graves disease.

This clonotype was observed at least ten times. The rearrangement joins TRBV28 to TRBJ2-7; 10 nucleotides match TRBD2. The CDR3 is 16 residues long. V shed 7 bases, J shed 0 bases, and the junction held 9 bases outside the gene matches. Germline values: CDR1 MDHEN, CDR2 SYDVKM. CDR3: CASTRSAGGSSYEQYF. CDR3 sequence (DNA): TGTGCCAGCACCCGCTCAGCGGGAGGGAGCTCCTACGAGCAGTACTTC.

J is TRBJ1-6 and V is TRBV6-1; 8 positions match TRBD1. J lost 7 bases, V lost 7 bases, and 9 bases had no gene match. The germline V gene encodes CDR1 MNHNS and CDR2 SASEGT. This CDR3 spans 15 amino acids. The DNA for the CDR3 is TGTGCCAGCACCCCAGGACAGGGAGTAAATTCACCCCTCCACTTT. As protein: CASTPGQGVNSPLHF.

V gene TRBV5-8 combines with J gene TRBJ1-1; D not resolved. Trimming shortened V by 7 bases and J by 1 base, and 11 bases separated the two germline ends. This CDR3 spans 13 amino acids. CDR1 and CDR2 (germline): SGHTS, YDEGEE. The CDR3 DNA reads as TGTGCCAGCGTTTGGCTGCGGAACACTGAAGCTTTCTTT. Translating gives CASVWLRNTEAFF.

This clonotype has more than one count but fewer than ten. At one boundary the junction diverges from the germline segment, which might be a read error. V gene TRBV20-1 combines with J gene TRBJ2-2; a weak D match, TRBD2 (5 bases). Germline CDR1 is DFQATT and CDR2 is SNEGSKA (reference sequence). The CDR3 runs to 11 residues. The CDR3 spells CSARSLGELLF. The CDR3 coding sequence is TGCAGTGCTAGATCTCTCGGGGAGCTGCTTTTT.

This clonotype was seen a handful of times. The genes are TRBV6-5 and TRBJ2-7; TRBD2 matches at 10 bases. The CDR3 length is 16 residues. CDR1 and CDR2 from the germline V gene are MNHEY and SVGAGI. Unmatched junction bases numbered 8, after V lost 2 bases and J lost 4 bases. The CDR3 DNA follows: TGTGCCAGCAGTTACGGCCGGGCTAGCGGGAGATACGAGCAGTACTTC. Amino acids: CASSYGRASGRYEQYF.

Ten or more counts support this clonotype. The genes are TRBV29-1 and TRBJ1-1, with a possible D match to TRBD1 (5 bases). Germline CDR1 reads SQVTM; CDR2 reads ANQGSEA. This CDR3 spans 15 amino acids. Trimming stripped 4 bases from V and 0 bases from J, with 15 bases between. The CDR3 loop is CSVAEGWGMNTEAFF. CDR3 in DNA: TGCAGCGTTGCCGAAGGGTGGGGGATGAACACTGAAGCTTTCTTT.

The rearrangement uses TRBV12-3 or TRBV12-4 and TRBJ2-7; a possible D gene is TRBD2 (5 bases). Trimming left V 1 base short and J 5 bases short, with 12 bases between. This CDR3 spans 14 amino acids. CDR3 sequence: CASSLGGRFNEQYF. In nucleotides, the CDR3 is TGTGCCAGCAGTTTAGGCGGGCGCTTTAACGAGCAGTACTTC.

This clonotype appeared a few times. The V call is TRBV20-1, the J call TRBJ1-2, with D possibly TRBD1 on 6 matching bases. Germline-derived CDR1 and CDR2 are DFQATT and SNEGSKA (reference sequence). The CDR3 contains 15 residues. V lost 5 bases, J lost 0 bases, and 16 bases lay in between. The CDR3 nucleotides are TGCAGTGCTCGAAGGGAACAGGGCCCTAACTATGGCTACACCTTC. It translates to CSARREQGPNYGYTF.

V usage is TRBV12-3 or TRBV12-4 and J usage is TRBJ2-2; D is undetermined. V shed 6 bases and J shed 7 bases, with 9 bases lying between them. This CDR3 spans 12 amino acids. The CDR3, as DNA: TGTGCCAGCAGCCCAAACGTCGGGGAGCTGTTTTTT. Translating it yields CASSPNVGELFF.

This clonotype was recorded at least ten times. The chain joins TRBV3-1 to TRBJ2-3; 9 nucleotides agree with TRBD1. The CDR3 runs 17 residues. V lost 1 base to trimming and J lost 8 bases; unmatched junction nucleotides: 13. Germline CDR1 is LGHDT and CDR2 is YNNKEL (reference sequence). The CDR3 reads CASSQGPRTGAIFTQYF. DNA of the CDR3: TGTGCCAGCAGCCAAGGTCCCAGGACAGGGGCAATCTTTACGCAGTATTTT.

This clonotype was counted ten times or more. This chain uses TRBV28 with TRBJ1-2; unclear D gene. V shed 3 bases and J shed 7 bases, with 15 bases lying between them. CDR3 length: 14 residues. The germline V gene encodes CDR1 MDHEN and CDR2 SYDVKM. CDR3 sequence (DNA): TGTGCCAGCAGTTTGGCGCCGGGATCTTCTGGCTACACCTTC. The encoded protein is CASSLAPGSSGYTF.

This clonotype was seen once. A much larger clone differs from this one at a single base, so this may be a read error. The V gene is TRBV30, the J gene TRBJ2-7; a possible D gene is TRBD1 (5 bases). The length of the CDR3 is 14 residues. From germline, CDR1 is GTSNPN and CDR2 SVGIG (reference sequence). In DNA form, the CDR3 reads TGTGACTGGGCCTTTTTGGGGAAGGGGTACGAGCAGTACTTC. Its protein product is CDWAFLGKGYEQYF. The full variable domain, in which reference TRBV30 and TRBJ2-7 provide the parts outside the CDR3, is SQTIHQWPATLVQPVGSPLSLECTVEGTSNPNLYWYRQAAGRGLQLLFYSVGIGQISSEVPQNLSASRPQDRQFILSSKKLLLSDSGFYLCDWAFLGKGYEQYFGPGTRLTVT.

In this sample, this clonotype turned up a few times. The chain joins TRBV5-6 to TRBJ2-5; D uncertain. V was cut by 7 bases and J by 5 bases, with 18 bases left in between. This CDR3 region has 14 residues. CDR1 and CDR2 (germline): SGHDT, YYEEEE. CDR3 in amino acids: CASPVNLRWETQYF. CDR3 in DNA: TGTGCCAGCCCCGTTAACCTCCGATGGGAGACCCAGTACTTC.

This sequence joins TRBV19 and TRBJ2-7; 7 bases agree with TRBD2. The CDR3 contains 15 residues. From germline, CDR1 is LNHDA and CDR2 SQIVND (reference sequence). With 3 bases clipped from V and 6 bases from J, the junction kept 11 bases outside the gene matches. The CDR3 protein is CASSMTLGRAGEQYF. In nucleotides, the CDR3 is TGTGCCAGTAGTATGACTCTGGGGAGGGCCGGCGAGCAGTACTTC.

In this sample, this clonotype turned up many times. This rearrangement joins TRBV12-3 or TRBV12-4 to TRBJ1-2, with 9 bases lining up with TRBD1. Trimming cost V 5 bases and J 7 bases; bases outside gene matches: 8. The CDR3 totals 14 residues. CDR3 residues: CASSIEDRGSGYTF. The CDR3 bases are TGTGCCAGCAGTATTGAGGACAGGGGTTCTGGCTACACCTTC.

Regarding this clonotype: The junction differs from germline at one of its ends, possibly a read error. The rearrangement joins TRBV7-9 to TRBJ1-4, with 9 bases lining up with TRBD1. The CDR3 covers 16 residues. Germline-derived CDR1 and CDR2 are SEHNR and FQNEAQ (reference sequence). CDR3 DNA: TGTGCCAGCAGCCGGCCGGACAGGGGTAAAGTCGGAAAACTGTGTTTT. This translates into CASSRPDRGKVGKLCF.

As concerns this clonotype: Because the CDR3 is missing its conserved closing phenylalanine or tryptophan, this is likely a read error. The DNA is left out, because the CDR3 cannot be placed on it with certainty; the CDR3 is given as TCRdb lists it. J is TRBJ2-7 and V is TRBV27; TRBD2 is the table's D call and was not checked against the DNA. CDR1 and CDR2 from the germline V gene are MNHEY and SMNVEV (reference sequence). The CDR3 adds up to 9 amino acids, both ends counted. The CDR3 here is CASSPLIAG.

This clonotype was detected ten times or more. V usage is TRBV5-5 and J usage is TRBJ2-1; no clear D. Germline assignment: CDR1 SGHKS and CDR2 YYEKEE (reference sequence). V was cut by 1 base and J by 8 bases, with 13 bases left in between. The CDR3 is made up of 14 amino acids. CDR3: CASSLLGSPYEQFF. In DNA form, the CDR3 reads TGTGCCAGCAGCTTGCTAGGTAGCCCGTATGAGCAGTTCTTC. The full variable domain, its missing parts supplied by reference TRBV5-5 and TRBJ2-1, is DAGVTQSPTHLIKTRGQQVTLRCSPISGHKSVSWYQQVLGQGPQFIFQYYEKEERGRGNFPDRFSARQFPNYSSELNVNALLLGDSALYLCASSLLGSPYEQFFGPGTRLTVL.

In this sample, this clonotype turned up many times. The V gene is TRBV27, the J gene TRBJ2-7, with D perhaps matching TRBD2 (6 bases). This CDR3 is built from 14 residues. Looked up from germline, CDR1 is MNHEY and CDR2 is SMNVEV (reference sequence). Trimming cost V 3 bases and J 1 base, with 10 bases left between them. The CDR3 DNA follows: TGTGCCAGCAGTTTGAGGGGAGGATCCTACGAGCAGTACTTC. Its protein product is CASSLRGGSYEQYF.

Remarks on this clonotype: This may arise from a read error, as a much more abundant clone is one base away. The rearrangement uses TRBV5-1 and TRBJ2-7; D perhaps matches TRBD2 (5 bases). This CDR3 region has 15 residues. Germline loops: CDR1 SGHRS, CDR2 YFSETQ. The CDR3 is CAGSLDVTARGEQYF. The CDR3 DNA sequence: TGCGCCGGCAGCTTGGATGTCACGGCCCGGGGCGAGCAGTACTTC.

The rearrangement joins TRBV7-9 to TRBJ2-7; 9 bases align to TRBD1. The CDR3 totals 13 residues. V shed 5 bases and J 5 bases; nucleotides not matched to a gene: 4. Germline V CDR1 and CDR2: SEHNR, FQNEAQ (reference sequence). CDR3 coding DNA: TGTGCCAGCAGCGGGGGGACAGGGAACGAGCAGTACTTC. It is translated as CASSGGTGNEQYF.

This clonotype was picked up many times. The CDR3 loop reads CASSDRASGVADTQYF. CDR3 nucleotides: TGTGCCAGCAGTGACCGGGCTAGCGGGGTGGCAGATACGCAGTATTTT. The genes are TRBV2 and TRBJ2-3, with TRBD2 identical over 9 bases. The CDR3 covers 16 residues. Germline CDR1 and CDR2: SNHLY and FYNNEI. V gave up 3 bases and J gave up 4 bases; unmatched junction bases: 8. Looking up the rest from reference TRBV2 and TRBJ2-3 gives the full variable domain: EPEVTQTPSHQVTQMGQEVILRCVPISNHLYFYWYRQILGQKVEFLVSFYNNEISEKSEIFDDQFSVERPDGSNFTLKIRSTKLEDSAMYFCASSDRASGVADTQYFGPGTRLTVL.

CDR3 sequence reads: CASSLRGNDEDTQYF. The CDR3, as DNA: TGTGCCAGCAGCTTACGCGGGAACGACGAAGATACGCAGTATTTT. The chain couples TRBV7-9 to TRBJ2-3, with a weak D call TRBD2 (6 bases). Germline CDR1 and CDR2: SEHNR and FQNEAQ (reference sequence). V dropped 2 bases and J dropped 5 bases, with 14 bases sitting between them. The CDR3 contains 15 residues.

Turning to this clonotype: The final CDR3 position lacks the conserved phenylalanine or tryptophan, pointing to a likely read error. The chain combines TRBV9 with TRBJ2-1, with 8 bases aligning to TRBD2. The germline CDR1 and CDR2 sequences are SGDLS and YYNGEE. The CDR3 length is 13 residues. Losses at the gene ends were 0 bases for V and 13 bases for J; bases not matched to a gene: 6. The CDR3 coding sequence is TGTGCCAGCAGCGTAGGGTTACTAGCGGTACAGTTCTCC. As protein: CASSVGLLAVQFS.

This clonotype came up once. This rearrangement joins TRBV25-1 to TRBJ1-4; D remains unclear. With 5 bases removed from V and 4 bases from J, the gap between germline ends came to 11 bases. CDR3 length: 14 amino acids. CDR1 MGHDK and CDR2 SYGVNS come from the germline V gene. The CDR3 protein is CASSWAEYNEKLFF. CDR3 nucleotide sequence: TGTGCCAGCAGTTGGGCAGAATATAATGAAAAACTGTTTTTT.

The chain uses TRBV12-3 or TRBV12-4 and TRBJ2-7; 11 bases align to TRBD1. Germline trimming cut 3 bases from V and 6 bases from J; bases unmatched to any gene: 7. The CDR3 is made up of 15 amino acids. The CDR3 DNA reads TGTGCCAGCAGTTTCCGGGACAGGGGGGATGGCGAGCAGTACTTC. Translated: CASSFRDRGDGEQYF.

With regard to this clonotype: Compared with germline, one end of the junction differs, possibly owing to a read error. V and J are TRBV19 and TRBJ2-1; 8 bases fit TRBD2. The CDR3 length is 12 residues. Germline V lookup: CDR1 LNHDA, CDR2 SQIVND (reference sequence). The CDR3 protein is CASSRLAGAPHF. In nucleotides, the CDR3 is TGTGCCAGTAGTCGTCTAGCGGGCGCACCTCATTTC. The whole variable domain, filled in from reference TRBV19 and TRBJ2-1, reads DGGITQSPKYLFRKEGQNVTLSCEQNLNHDAMYWYRQDPGQGLRLIYYSQIVNDFQKGDIAEGYSVSREKKESFPLTVTSAQKNPTAFYLCASSRLAGAPHFGPGTRLTVL.

The chain is built from TRBV5-6 and TRBJ1-4; D is undetermined. This CDR3 is built from 17 residues. V lost 1 base and J lost 6, with 19 bases in between. CDR1 and CDR2 from the germline V gene are SGHDT and YYEEEE. The CDR3, as DNA: TGTGCCAGCAGCTTGAATGTGCGGGCAGGAGTTGATGAAAAACTGTTTTTT. Translating it yields CASSLNVRAGVDEKLFF.